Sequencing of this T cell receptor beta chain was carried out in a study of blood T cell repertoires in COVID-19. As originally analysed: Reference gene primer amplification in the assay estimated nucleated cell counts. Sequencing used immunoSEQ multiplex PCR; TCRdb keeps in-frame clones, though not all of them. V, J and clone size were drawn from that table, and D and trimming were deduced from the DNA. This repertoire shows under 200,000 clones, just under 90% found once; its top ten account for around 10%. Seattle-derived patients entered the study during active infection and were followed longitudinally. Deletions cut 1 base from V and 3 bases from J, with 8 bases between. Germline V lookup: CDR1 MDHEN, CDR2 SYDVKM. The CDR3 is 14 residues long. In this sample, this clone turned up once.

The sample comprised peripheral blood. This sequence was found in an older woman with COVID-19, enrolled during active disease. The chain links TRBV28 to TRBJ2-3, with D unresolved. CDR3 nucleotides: TGTGCCAGCAGTTTATATGTCAGGACAGATACGCAGTATTTT. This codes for CASSLYVRTDTQYF.